The next 17 T cell receptor beta chains were all read from a single sample in a study of control samples from healthy donors and cancer patients. This table comes from immunoSEQ multiplex PCR, and its TCRdb copy is limited to in-frame clones, with some not included. The data contain fewer than 90,000 clones, 84% of them seen just once; the ten biggest clones take up around 30%. Sequencing used blood. These receptors were taken from a man aged 50 to 59 in good health.

This clone was found once. The chain is built from TRBV7-2 and TRBJ1-1; D call uncertain. V lost 5 bases and J 0 bases, leaving 7 bases between the germline ends. The CDR3 consists of 13 residues. The germline V gene encodes CDR1 SGHTA and CDR2 FQGNSA. CDR3 region: CASSIAMNTEAFF. The CDR3 DNA reads TGTGCCAGCAGCATTGCTATGAACACTGAAGCTTTCTTT.

The V and J genes are TRBV2 and TRBJ1-3; TRBD1 agrees at 7 bases. V trimming: 5 bases; J trimming: 5 bases; junction bases outside the gene matches: 6. Germline assignment: CDR1 SNHLY and CDR2 FYNNEI. The CDR3 is 14 amino acids. CDR3 nucleotides: TGTGCCAGCAGTAGAGGGACAGCAAGAAACACCATATATTTT. This encodes CASSRGTARNTIYF.

This sequence joins TRBV28 and TRBJ2-5, with D hard to call. The V end was cut by 3 bases, the J end by 2 bases, with 13 bases between. From germline, CDR1 is MDHEN and CDR2 SYDVKM. The CDR3 covers 15 residues. The CDR3 nucleotides are TGTGCCAGCAGTTTCCAAGATGGTCCGCAAGAGACCCAGTACTTC. The encoded protein is CASSFQDGPQETQYF.

The rearrangement joins TRBV30 to TRBJ2-2; D is possibly TRBD2 (7 bases). Trimming removed 5 bases at V and 7 bases at J, with 14 bases between. Germline V gives CDR1 GTSNPN, CDR2 SVGIG (reference sequence). The CDR3 consists of 13 residues. The CDR3 loop is CAWPRGAGGELFF. Written as DNA, the CDR3 is TGTGCCTGGCCCCGGGGGGCGGGCGGGGAGCTGTTTTTT.

J is TRBJ1-1 and V is TRBV12-3 or TRBV12-4; D unclear. Trimming stripped 5 bases from V and 2 bases from J, with 9 bases between. The CDR3 sequence is 13 residues long. The CDR3 loop is CASSPWTNTEAFF. The CDR3 region has the DNA TGTGCCAGCAGTCCCTGGACCAACACTGAAGCTTTCTTT.

The chain links TRBV10-1 to TRBJ1-1; a possible D gene is TRBD1 (5 bases). This CDR3 contains 13 residues. CDR1 and CDR2 (germline): WNHNN, SYGVQD (reference sequence). V dropped 5 bases and J dropped 1 base, with 8 bases sitting between them. CDR3 DNA sequence: TGCGCCAGCAGTACGGGGGAGAACACTGAAGCTTTCTTT. Translated: CASSTGENTEAFF.

The gene calls are TRBV5-1 and TRBJ2-7; TRBD1 might be the D (6 bases). The CDR3 length is 13 residues. CDR1 SGHRS and CDR2 YFSETQ come from the germline V gene. Trimming removed 1 base from V and 5 bases from J, with 10 bases in between. Written as DNA, the CDR3 is TGCGCCAGCAGCTTGCCGACAGGCAACGAGCAGTACTTC. Amino acids: CASSLPTGNEQYF.

The V call is TRBV6-1, the J call TRBJ1-1; tentative D call: TRBD1 (5 bases). V was shortened by 1 base and J by 1 base, with 13 bases between the two germline ends. CDR1 is MNHNS, CDR2 SASEGT, per germline. The CDR3 runs to 16 residues. The CDR3 DNA follows: TGTGCCAGCAGTGAAGGGACAATTTCTTGGAACACTGAAGCTTTCTTT. This sequence encodes CASSEGTISWNTEAFF.

The V call is TRBV30, the J call TRBJ2-2; 9 nucleotides line up with TRBD1. V lost 8 bases and J lost 3; bases outside the gene matches: 1. CDR3 length equals 12 residues. Germline lookup yields CDR1 GTSNPN and CDR2 SVGIG (reference sequence). The CDR3 loop reads CARQGDTGELFF. DNA for the CDR3: TGTGCCAGACAGGGGGACACCGGGGAGCTGTTTTTT.

The rearrangement links TRBV5-4 to TRBJ2-7; 7 bases align to TRBD1. The germline V gene has CDR1 SGHNT and CDR2 YYREEE (reference sequence). Trimming took 1 base from V and 4 from J; bases not matched to a gene: 8. This CDR3 contains 15 residues. CDR3: CASSLSAGGIYEQYF. In DNA, the CDR3 is TGTGCCAGCAGCTTGTCAGCAGGGGGAATATACGAGCAGTACTTC.

The V and J genes are TRBV6-5 and TRBJ1-1, with D hard to call. The CDR3 is 11 amino acids. The V gene's germline CDR1 is MNHEY and CDR2 SVGAGI. V was pared by 5 bases and J by 3 bases, with 4 bases between. The CDR3 region is CASSPDTEAFF. The CDR3 DNA reads TGTGCCAGCAGTCCCGACACTGAAGCTTTCTTT.

This clone was seen more than once but under ten times. V is TRBV2 and J is TRBJ2-5; weak D call: TRBD2 (7 bases). CDR3 length: 17 residues. Germline CDR1 is SNHLY and CDR2 is FYNNEI. Between the trimmed V and J ends, which lost 2 bases and 1 base, there was a span of 17 bases. CDR3 residues: CASSELPAGAPQETQYF. Written as DNA, the CDR3 is TGTGCCAGCAGTGAATTGCCGGCGGGGGCCCCCCAAGAGACCCAGTACTTC.

CDR3 DNA: TGTGCCAGTAGTACCCGACAGGGGATGTACGAGCAGTACTTC. Its translation is CASSTRQGMYEQYF. The chain recombines TRBV19 with TRBJ2-7, with 8 bases that match TRBD1. Germline V gene data show CDR1 as LNHDA and CDR2 as SQIVND (reference sequence). There are 14 residues in the CDR3. V shed 4 bases and J 4 bases; nucleotides not matched to a gene: 6.

The chain combines TRBV5-1 with TRBJ1-1; 7 bases agree with TRBD1. The CDR3 loop spans 13 amino acids. From germline, CDR1 is SGHRS and CDR2 YFSETQ. The V segment lost 4 bases and the J segment 4 bases; nucleotides outside the gene matches: 4. CDR3 nucleotide sequence: TGCGCCAGCAGCCCGGGGACAGTCACTGAAGCTTTCTTT. This encodes CASSPGTVTEAFF.

In its sample, this clone was seen a few times. V is TRBV7-9 and J is TRBJ2-3; 8 bases are a match to TRBD2. CDR3 size: 17 residues. Germline CDR1 and CDR2: SEHNR and FQNEAQ (reference sequence). V was clipped by 0 bases and J by 2 bases; unmatched bases: 7. CDR3 DNA sequence: TGTGCCAGCAGCTTAGCGTTCGGGGGGGTATTCACAGATACGCAGTATTTT. Translated, it gives CASSLAFGGVFTDTQYF.

The chain couples TRBV11-2 to TRBJ2-5, with D perhaps matching TRBD2 (7 bases). Trimming pared 5 bases from V and 4 bases from J, leaving 20 bases between. In germline, CDR1 is SGHAT, CDR2 FQNNGV. CDR3 length: 16 residues. CDR3 sequence: CASSLPLGGAVETQYF. Here the CDR3 DNA reads TGTGCCAGCAGCCTACCCCTGGGGGGGGCGGTAGAGACCCAGTACTTC.

V and J are TRBV14 and TRBJ1-5, with D possibly being TRBD1 (5 bases). CDR1 and CDR2 from the germline V gene are SGHDN and FVKESK. This CDR3 has 14 residues. Trimming removed 3 bases at V and 6 bases at J, with 12 bases between. As DNA, the CDR3 is TGTGCCAGCAGCCAGTGGGGGGAGGGTCAGCCCCAGCATTTT. Protein product: CASSQWGEGQPQHF.